This T cell receptor beta chain was profiled in a study of shared clonotypes between healthy human individuals. Notes on the study in general: Among a few donors, 4.5% to 5.5% of naive CD4 clonotypes were found in common.

Comment on this clone: Antigen unknown.

CD45RO-negative, CCR7-selected cells formed the naive CD8 fraction, which excluded terminally differentiated effector memory CD45RA+ cells. The CDR3 is 17 amino acids. CDR1 SGDLS and CDR2 YYNGEE come from the germline V gene. Trimming cost V 1 base and J 4 bases; bases outside gene matches: 12. The data were produced by immunoSEQ multiplex PCR, yet TCRdb's version contains in-frame clones alone and is incomplete. Among 630,000 or so clones, roughly 98% were seen once, and the ten largest hold 0.3%. The receptor comes from a man aged 25 to 40 in good health. The chain joins TRBV9 to TRBJ2-3, with 7 bases that match TRBD1. The material sequenced was naive CD8+ T cells sorted from blood. The DNA for the CDR3 is TGTGCCAGCAGCGTATGGGACCGGGACAGCGGACCAGATACGCAGTATTTT. This translates into CASSVWDRDSGPDTQYF.